These 5 T cell receptor beta chains share one sample of origin, sequenced in a study of siplizumab effects on memory and regulatory T cells. Assay: immunoSEQ multiplex PCR; the TCRdb copy retains only in-frame clones and omits some. The sample consists of fewer than 20,000 clones, 45% to 60% of them appearing once. Which antigens these TCRs recognize remains unknown. Cells from the mixed lymphocyte reaction were cocultured for around 6 days at 37°C. The sample consisted of CFSE-low (dividing) CD4+ T cells sorted from an allogeneic mixed lymphocyte reaction. The receptors come from a human donor in good health; the cells came from an allogeneic mixed lymphocyte reaction.

The chain is built from TRBV19 and TRBJ2-3; 7 bases align to TRBD2. Germline CDR1 reads LNHDA; CDR2 reads SQIVND (reference sequence). Losses at the gene ends were 6 bases for V and 2 bases for J; bases not matched to a gene: 5. This CDR3 comprises 14 residues. CDR3 loop: CASRRRGDTDTQYF. The CDR3 bases are TGTGCCAGTAGGCGACGGGGGGACACAGATACGCAGTATTTT.

The chain combines TRBV25-1 with TRBJ2-1; 8 bases fit TRBD2. Germline-derived CDR1 and CDR2 are MGHDK and SYGVNS. V trimming: 4 bases; J trimming: 8 bases; junction bases outside the gene matches: 10. CDR3 length: 15 amino acids. The CDR3 spells CASSGMGLGWDEQFF. CDR3 bases: TGTGCCAGCAGTGGGATGGGACTAGGGTGGGATGAGCAGTTCTTC.

The genes are TRBV4-2 and TRBJ1-2; no definite D call. The CDR3 runs to 16 residues. The germline V and J ends were trimmed by 2 bases and 8 bases, with 21 bases remaining between them. The germline V gene encodes CDR1 LGHNA and CDR2 YNFKEQ. CDR3 sequence: CASSQPLAAAIEGYTF. CDR3 DNA: TGTGCCAGCAGCCAACCCCTCGCAGCGGCCATAGAGGGCTACACCTTC.

V usage is TRBV7-9 and J usage is TRBJ2-5; 9 nucleotides agree with TRBD2. The V and J ends lost 6 bases and 5 bases, in that order; junction bases with no gene match: 10. Germline CDR1 and CDR2: SEHNR and FQNEAQ (reference sequence). CDR3 length equals 15 residues. CDR3: CASRSGTSLAETQYF. The CDR3, as DNA: TGTGCCAGCAGGAGCGGGACTAGCTTGGCGGAGACCCAGTACTTC.

V is TRBV29-1 and J is TRBJ2-1; 8 nucleotides align to TRBD1. Germline CDR1 and CDR2: SQVTM and ANQGSEA. V was clipped by 3 bases and J by 1 base; unmatched bases: 8. The CDR3 sequence is 16 residues long. The CDR3 loop is CSVESPTGESYNEQFF. Here the CDR3 DNA reads TGCAGCGTTGAGAGTCCGACAGGGGAGTCCTACAATGAGCAGTTCTTC.